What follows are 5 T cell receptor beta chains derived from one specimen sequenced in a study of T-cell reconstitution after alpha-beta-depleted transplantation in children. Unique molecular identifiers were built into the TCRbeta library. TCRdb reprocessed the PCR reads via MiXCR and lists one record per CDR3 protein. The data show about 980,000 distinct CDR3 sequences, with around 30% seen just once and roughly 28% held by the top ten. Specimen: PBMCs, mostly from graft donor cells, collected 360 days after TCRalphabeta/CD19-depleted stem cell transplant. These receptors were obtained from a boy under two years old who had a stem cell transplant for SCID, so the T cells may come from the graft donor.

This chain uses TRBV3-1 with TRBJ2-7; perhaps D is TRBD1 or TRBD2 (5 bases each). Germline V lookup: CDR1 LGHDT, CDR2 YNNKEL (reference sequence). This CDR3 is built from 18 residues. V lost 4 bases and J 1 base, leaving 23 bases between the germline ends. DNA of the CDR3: TGTGCCAGCAGCCCCAGACCTCTATCGGGACGGAGTTCCTACGAGCAGTACTTC. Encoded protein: CASSPRPLSGRSSYEQYF.

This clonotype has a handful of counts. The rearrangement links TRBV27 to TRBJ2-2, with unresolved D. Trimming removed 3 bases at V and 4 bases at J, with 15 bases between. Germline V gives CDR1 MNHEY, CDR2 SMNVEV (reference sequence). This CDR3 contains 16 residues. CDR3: CASSFLSRKGTGELFF. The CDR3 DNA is TGTGCCAGCAGTTTTCTCTCCCGAAAGGGCACCGGGGAGCTGTTTTTT.

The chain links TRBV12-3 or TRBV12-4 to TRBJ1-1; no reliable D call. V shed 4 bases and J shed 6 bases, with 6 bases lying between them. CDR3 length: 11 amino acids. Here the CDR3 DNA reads TGTGCCAGCAGTTATTGGGCTGAAGCTTTCTTT. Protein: CASSYWAEAFF.

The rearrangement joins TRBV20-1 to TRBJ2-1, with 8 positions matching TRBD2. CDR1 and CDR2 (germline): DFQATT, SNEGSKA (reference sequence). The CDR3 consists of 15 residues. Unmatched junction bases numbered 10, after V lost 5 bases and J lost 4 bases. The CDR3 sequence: CSARIGGATYNEQFF. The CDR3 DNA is TGCAGTGCTCGTATCGGGGGGGCCACGTACAATGAGCAGTTCTTC.

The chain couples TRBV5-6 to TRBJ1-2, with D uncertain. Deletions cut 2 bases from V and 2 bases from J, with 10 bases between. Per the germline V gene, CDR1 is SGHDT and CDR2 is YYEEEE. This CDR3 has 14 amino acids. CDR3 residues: CASSLRIRNYGYTF. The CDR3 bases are TGTGCCAGCAGCTTACGAATTCGAAACTATGGCTACACCTTC.